This TCR beta chain stems from a study of shared clonotypes between healthy human individuals. The table came from immunoSEQ multiplex PCR; TCRdb's copy has only in-frame clones and leaves some out. Here the sample spans 2 million to 2.5 million clones, 95% being singletons. CDR3 length: 15 residues. In germline, CDR1 is LNHDA, CDR2 SQIVND (reference sequence). J was trimmed by 4 bases and V by 7 bases; bases with no gene match: 10. The chain has TRBV19 and TRBJ1-5; TRBD1 aligns across 7 bases. The clonotype originates from a man in his late teens or twenties in good health. Input material: naive CD4+ T cells sorted from blood. Specified subset: CD45RA+ positively selected. This CDR3 is CASKTGTALNQPQHF. The CDR3 bases are TGTGCCAGTAAAACCGGGACAGCCTTAAATCAGCCCCAGCATTTT.